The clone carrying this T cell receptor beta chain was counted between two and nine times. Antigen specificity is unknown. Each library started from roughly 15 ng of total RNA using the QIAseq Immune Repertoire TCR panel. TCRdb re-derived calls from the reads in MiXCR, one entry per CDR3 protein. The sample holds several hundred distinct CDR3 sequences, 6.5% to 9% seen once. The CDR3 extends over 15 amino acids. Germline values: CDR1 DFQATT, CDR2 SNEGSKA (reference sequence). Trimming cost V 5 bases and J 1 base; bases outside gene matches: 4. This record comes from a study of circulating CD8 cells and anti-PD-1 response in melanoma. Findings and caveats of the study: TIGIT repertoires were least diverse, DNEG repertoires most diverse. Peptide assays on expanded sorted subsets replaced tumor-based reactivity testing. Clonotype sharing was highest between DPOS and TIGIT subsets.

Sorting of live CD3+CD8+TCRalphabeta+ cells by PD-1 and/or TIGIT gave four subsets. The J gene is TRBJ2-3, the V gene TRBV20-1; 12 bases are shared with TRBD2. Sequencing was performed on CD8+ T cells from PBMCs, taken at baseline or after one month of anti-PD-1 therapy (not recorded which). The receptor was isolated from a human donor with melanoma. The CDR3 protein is CSAARTSGGTDTQYF. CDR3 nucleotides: TGCAGTGCTGCCCGGACTAGCGGGGGCACAGATACGCAGTATTTT.